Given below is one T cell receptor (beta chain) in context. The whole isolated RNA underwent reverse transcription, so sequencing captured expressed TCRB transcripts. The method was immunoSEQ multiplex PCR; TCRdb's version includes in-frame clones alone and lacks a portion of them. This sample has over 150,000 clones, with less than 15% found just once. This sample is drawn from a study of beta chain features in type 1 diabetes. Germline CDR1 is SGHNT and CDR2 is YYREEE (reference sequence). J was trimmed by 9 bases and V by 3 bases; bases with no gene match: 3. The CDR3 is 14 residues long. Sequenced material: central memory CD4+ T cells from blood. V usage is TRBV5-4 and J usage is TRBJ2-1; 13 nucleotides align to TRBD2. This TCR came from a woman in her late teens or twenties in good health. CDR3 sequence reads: CASSWTSGRGEQFF. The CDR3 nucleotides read TGTGCCAGCAGCTGGACTAGCGGGAGAGGTGAGCAGTTCTTC.